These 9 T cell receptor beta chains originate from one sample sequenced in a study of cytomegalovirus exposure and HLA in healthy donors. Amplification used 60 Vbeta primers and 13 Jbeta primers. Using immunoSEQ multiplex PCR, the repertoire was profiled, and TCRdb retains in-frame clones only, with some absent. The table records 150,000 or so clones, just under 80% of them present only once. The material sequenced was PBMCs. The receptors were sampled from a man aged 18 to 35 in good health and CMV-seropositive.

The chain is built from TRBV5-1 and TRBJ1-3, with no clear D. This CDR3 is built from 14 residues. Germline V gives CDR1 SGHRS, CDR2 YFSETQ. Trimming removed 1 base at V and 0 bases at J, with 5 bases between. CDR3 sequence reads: CASSLTDSGNTIYF. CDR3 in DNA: TGCGCCAGCAGCTTGACTGACTCTGGAAACACCATATATTTT.

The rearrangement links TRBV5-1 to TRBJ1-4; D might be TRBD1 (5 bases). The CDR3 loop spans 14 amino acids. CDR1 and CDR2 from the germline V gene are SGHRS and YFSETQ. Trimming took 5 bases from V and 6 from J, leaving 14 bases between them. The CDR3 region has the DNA TGCGCCAGCAGGTTCAGGGCGGACGATGAAAAACTGTTTTTT. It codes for CASRFRADDEKLFF.

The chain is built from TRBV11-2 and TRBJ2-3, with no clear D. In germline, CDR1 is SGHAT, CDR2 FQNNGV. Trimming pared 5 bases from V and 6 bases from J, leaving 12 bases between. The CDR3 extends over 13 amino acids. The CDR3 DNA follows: TGTGCCAGCAGCCTCCCACGTGCGGATACGCAGTATTTT. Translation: CASSLPRADTQYF.

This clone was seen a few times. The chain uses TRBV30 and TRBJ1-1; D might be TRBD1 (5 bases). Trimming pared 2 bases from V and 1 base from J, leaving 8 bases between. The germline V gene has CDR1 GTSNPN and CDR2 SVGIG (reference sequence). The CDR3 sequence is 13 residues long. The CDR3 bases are TGTGCCTGGAGTTCGACAGCGAACACTGAAGCTTTCTTT. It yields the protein CAWSSTANTEAFF.

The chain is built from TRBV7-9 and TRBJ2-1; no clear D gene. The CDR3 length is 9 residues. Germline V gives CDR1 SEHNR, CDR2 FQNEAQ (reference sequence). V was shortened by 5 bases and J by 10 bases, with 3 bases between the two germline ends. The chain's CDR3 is CASSQEQFF. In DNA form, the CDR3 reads TGTGCCAGCAGCCAAGAGCAGTTCTTC.

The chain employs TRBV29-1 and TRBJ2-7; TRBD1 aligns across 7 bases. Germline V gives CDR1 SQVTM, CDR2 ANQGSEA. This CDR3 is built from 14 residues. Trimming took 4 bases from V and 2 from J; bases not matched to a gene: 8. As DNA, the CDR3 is TGCAGCGTTGTATTGGGACAGAAGCCCTACGAGCAGTACTTC. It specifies CSVVLGQKPYEQYF.

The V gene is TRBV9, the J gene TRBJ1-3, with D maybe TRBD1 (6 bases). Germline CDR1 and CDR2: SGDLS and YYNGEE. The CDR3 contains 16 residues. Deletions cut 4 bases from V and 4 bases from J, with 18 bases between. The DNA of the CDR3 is TGTGCCAGCAGCAAACAACAGGGTCCTGCAGGAAACACCATATATTTT. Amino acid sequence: CASSKQQGPAGNTIYF.

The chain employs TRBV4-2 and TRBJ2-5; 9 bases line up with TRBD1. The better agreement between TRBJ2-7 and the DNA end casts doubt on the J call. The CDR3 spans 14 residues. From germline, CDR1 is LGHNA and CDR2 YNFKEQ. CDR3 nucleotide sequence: TGTGCCAGCAGCCAAGGGGACAGGGTGCGCGAGCAGTACTTC. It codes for CASSQGDRVREQYF.

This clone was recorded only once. CDR3 coding DNA: TGTGCCAGCAGCTTTTTAACAGTCAATGAGCAGTTCTTC. Its translation is CASSFLTVNEQFF. This chain joins TRBV5-5 and TRBJ2-1; no clear D. The CDR3 runs to 13 residues. The germline V gene has CDR1 SGHKS and CDR2 YYEKEE (reference sequence). V gave up 2 bases and J gave up 6 bases, with 9 bases separating them.